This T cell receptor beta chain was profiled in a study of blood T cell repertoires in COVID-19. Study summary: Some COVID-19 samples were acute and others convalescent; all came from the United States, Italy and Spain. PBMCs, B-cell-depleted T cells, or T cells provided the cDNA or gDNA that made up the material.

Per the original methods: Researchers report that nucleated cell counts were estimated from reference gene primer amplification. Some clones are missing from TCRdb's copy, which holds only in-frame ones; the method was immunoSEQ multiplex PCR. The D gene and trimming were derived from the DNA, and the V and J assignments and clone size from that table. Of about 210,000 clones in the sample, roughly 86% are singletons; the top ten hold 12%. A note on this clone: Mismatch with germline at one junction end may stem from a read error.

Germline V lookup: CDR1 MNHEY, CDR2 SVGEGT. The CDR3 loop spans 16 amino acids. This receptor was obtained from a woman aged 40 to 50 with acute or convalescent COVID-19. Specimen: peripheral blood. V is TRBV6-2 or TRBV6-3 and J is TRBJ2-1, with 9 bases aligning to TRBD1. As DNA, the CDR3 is TGTGCCAGCAGTTTTCACCGGGACAGGGACTACCATGAGCAGTTCTTC. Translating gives CASSFHRDRDYHEQFF.